This T cell receptor (beta chain) was captured in a study of post-analysis software for immune sequencing data. Notes on the study in general: About 5 TRBV segments occurring more often in patients than controls included TRBV5-6, TRBV5-1 and TRBV20-1.

Points on this clonotype: The antigen is unknown.

The CDR3 runs 14 residues. Germline CDR1 is MNHEY and CDR2 is SVGAGI. V was cut by 5 bases and J by 0 bases, with 11 bases left in between. cDNA libraries of TCR beta carried unique molecular identifiers. Each CDR3 protein gets one entry after TCRdb re-called the PCR reads with MiXCR. The sample includes 650,000 to 850,000 distinct CDR3 sequences, around 53% of them seen just once. V is TRBV6-5 and J is TRBJ2-7; no definite D call. The sequencing input was blood. This TCR came from a girl aged 10 to 17 with multiple sclerosis. CDR3 DNA sequence: TGTGCCAGCAGTCCTGGACCCAACTCCTACGAGCAGTACTTC. Translating it yields CASSPGPNSYEQYF.